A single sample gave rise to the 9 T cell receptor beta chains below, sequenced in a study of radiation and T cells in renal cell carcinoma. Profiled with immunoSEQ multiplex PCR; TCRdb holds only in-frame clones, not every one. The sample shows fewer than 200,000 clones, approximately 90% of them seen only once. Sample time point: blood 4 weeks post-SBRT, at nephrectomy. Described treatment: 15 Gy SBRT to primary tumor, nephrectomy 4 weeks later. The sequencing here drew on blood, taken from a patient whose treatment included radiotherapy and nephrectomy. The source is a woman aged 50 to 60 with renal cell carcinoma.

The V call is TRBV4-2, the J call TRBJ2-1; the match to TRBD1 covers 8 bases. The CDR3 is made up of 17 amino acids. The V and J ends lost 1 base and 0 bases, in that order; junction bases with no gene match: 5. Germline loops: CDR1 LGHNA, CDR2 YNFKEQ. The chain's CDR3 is CASSQVGTGGSYNEQFF. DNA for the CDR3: TGTGCCAGCAGCCAAGTGGGTACAGGGGGCTCCTACAATGAGCAGTTCTTC.

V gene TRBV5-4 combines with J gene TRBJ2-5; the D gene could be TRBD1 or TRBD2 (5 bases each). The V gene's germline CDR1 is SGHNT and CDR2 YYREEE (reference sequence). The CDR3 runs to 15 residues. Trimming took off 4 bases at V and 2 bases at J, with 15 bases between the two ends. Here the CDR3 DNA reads TGTGCCAGCAGCGTTCCGGGACGGTTGCAAGAGACCCAGTACTTC. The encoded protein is CASSVPGRLQETQYF.

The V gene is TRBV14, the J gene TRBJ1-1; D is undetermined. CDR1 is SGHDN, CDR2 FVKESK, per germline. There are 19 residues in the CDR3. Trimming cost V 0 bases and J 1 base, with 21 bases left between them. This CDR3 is CASSQDMADGRVKNTEAFF. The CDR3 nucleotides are TGTGCCAGCAGCCAAGATATGGCCGACGGGAGGGTTAAGAACACTGAAGCTTTCTTT.

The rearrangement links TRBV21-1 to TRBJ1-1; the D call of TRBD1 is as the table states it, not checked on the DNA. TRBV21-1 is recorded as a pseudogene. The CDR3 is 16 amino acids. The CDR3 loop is CASSKALRVGNTEAFF. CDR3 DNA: TGTGCCAGCAGCAAAGCGCTCAGGGTTGGGAACACTGAAGCTTTCTTT.

CDR3 DNA: TGTGCCAGCAGCTTGGACAGTTACACTGAAGCTTTCTTT. This gives the protein CASSLDSYTEAFF. The rearrangement links TRBV5-4 to TRBJ1-1; D unresolved. Germline V gene data show CDR1 as SGHNT and CDR2 as YYREEE (reference sequence). V gave up 0 bases and J gave up 3 bases, with 6 bases separating them. CDR3 size: 13 residues.

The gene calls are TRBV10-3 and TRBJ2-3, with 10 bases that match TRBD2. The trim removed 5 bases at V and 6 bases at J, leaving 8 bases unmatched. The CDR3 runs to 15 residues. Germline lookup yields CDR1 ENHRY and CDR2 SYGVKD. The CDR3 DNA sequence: TGTGCCATCAGTTCAAGCGGGGGGGCCGCGGATACGCAGTATTTT. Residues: CAISSSGGAADTQYF.

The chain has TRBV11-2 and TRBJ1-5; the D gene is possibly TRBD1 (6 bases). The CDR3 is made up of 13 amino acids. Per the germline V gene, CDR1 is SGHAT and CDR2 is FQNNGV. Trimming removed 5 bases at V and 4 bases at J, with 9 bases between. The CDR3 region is CASSRDRNQPQHF. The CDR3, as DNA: TGTGCCAGCAGCCGCGACAGGAATCAGCCCCAGCATTTT.

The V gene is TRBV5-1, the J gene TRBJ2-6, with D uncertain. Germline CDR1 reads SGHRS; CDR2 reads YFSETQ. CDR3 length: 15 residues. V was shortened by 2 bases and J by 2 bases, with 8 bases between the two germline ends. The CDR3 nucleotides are TGCGCCAGCAGCTTAAGTACAGCTGGGGCCAACGTCCTGACTTTC. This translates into CASSLSTAGANVLTF.

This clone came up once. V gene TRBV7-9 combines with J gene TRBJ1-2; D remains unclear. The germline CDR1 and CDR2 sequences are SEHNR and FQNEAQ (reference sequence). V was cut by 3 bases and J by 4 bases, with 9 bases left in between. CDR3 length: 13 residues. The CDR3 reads CASSFIGGYGYTF. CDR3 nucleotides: TGTGCCAGCAGCTTCATCGGCGGCTATGGCTACACCTTC.